This T cell receptor beta chain stems from a study of T cell responses to AZD1222 COVID-19 vaccine. The V gene end was trimmed by 6 bases and the J gene end by 12 bases; junction bases not matched to a gene: 3. Germline V gives CDR1 MNHEY, CDR2 SVGAGI. The CDR3 sequence is 11 residues long. The protocol was immunoSEQ multiplex PCR, while the TCRdb copy is restricted to in-frame clones and leaves out a portion. The table lists 200,000 or so clones, about 87% of them singletons. Sequences were derived from peripheral blood, sampled on day 0 of AZD1222 vaccination. V is TRBV6-5 and J is TRBJ2-1, with TRBD2 identical over 9 bases. The clonotype was recovered from an adult in good health. CDR3 coding DNA: TGTGCCAGCAGCCTAGCGGGAACGCAGTTCTTC. It specifies CASSLAGTQFF.